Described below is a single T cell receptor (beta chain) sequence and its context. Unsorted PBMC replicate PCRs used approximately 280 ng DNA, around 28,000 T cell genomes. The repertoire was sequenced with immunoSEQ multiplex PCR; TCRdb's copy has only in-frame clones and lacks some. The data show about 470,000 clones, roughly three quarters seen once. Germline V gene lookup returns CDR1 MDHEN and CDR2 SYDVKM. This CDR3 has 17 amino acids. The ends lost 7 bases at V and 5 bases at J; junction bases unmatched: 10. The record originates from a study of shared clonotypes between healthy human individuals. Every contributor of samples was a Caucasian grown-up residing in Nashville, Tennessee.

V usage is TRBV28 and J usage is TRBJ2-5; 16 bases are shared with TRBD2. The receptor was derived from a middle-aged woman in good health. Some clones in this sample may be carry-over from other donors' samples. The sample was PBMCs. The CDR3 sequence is CASNSPGLAGGGETQYF. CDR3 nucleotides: TGTGCCAGCAACAGCCCGGGACTAGCGGGAGGGGGGGAGACCCAGTACTTC.